A single sample gave rise to the 27 T cell receptor beta chains below, sequenced in a study of T cells and copy number aberrations in small-cell lung cancer. TCRdb keeps only in-frame clones here, not all; method: immunoSEQ multiplex PCR. The sample carries about 8,200 clones, 65% to 90% recorded once. The sample was normal tissue next to the tumor. All receptors come from a woman in her 50s with small cell lung cancer.

This sequence joins TRBV2 and TRBJ2-1; 10 bases line up with TRBD1. Looked up from germline, CDR1 is SNHLY and CDR2 is FYNNEI. J lost 3 bases, V lost 4 bases, and 3 bases had no gene match. CDR3 size: 15 residues. CDR3 bases: TGTGCCAGCAGTGGGACAGGGGGAGACTACAATGAGCAGTTCTTC. Amino acid sequence: CASSGTGGDYNEQFF.

The chain combines TRBV6-5 with TRBJ1-1, with D perhaps TRBD1 (5 bases). The CDR3 covers 13 residues. The germline V gene has CDR1 MNHEY and CDR2 SVGAGI. With 0 bases removed from V and 11 bases from J, the gap between germline ends came to 13 bases. CDR3 residues: CASSYSDQGMAFF. The DNA for the CDR3 is TGTGCCAGCAGTTACTCTGACCAGGGAATGGCTTTCTTT.

V usage is TRBV30 and J usage is TRBJ1-2; 8 bases match TRBD1. The CDR3 is 12 amino acids. Trimming took 7 bases from V and 3 from J; bases not matched to a gene: 4. Germline CDR1 reads GTSNPN; CDR2 reads SVGIG (reference sequence). The CDR3 DNA follows: TGTGCCTTGGGACAGGCGGACTATGGCTACACCTTC. This gives the protein CALGQADYGYTF.

This clone is a singleton in its sample. The chain couples TRBV2 to TRBJ2-1; D is possibly TRBD2 (6 bases). V was cut by 3 bases and J by 5 bases, with 17 bases left in between. The CDR3 has 16 amino acids. Germline values: CDR1 SNHLY, CDR2 FYNNEI. Here the CDR3 DNA reads TGTGCCAGCAGTGACTTGGCGGGACTCGCCCACAATGAGCAGTTCTTC. Its protein is CASSDLAGLAHNEQFF.

This clone was observed a single time. CDR3 sequence (DNA): TGCGCCAGCAGCTTGGCAGGGAACAACAATCAGCCCCAGCATTTT. Translated: CASSLAGNNNQPQHF. The chain recombines TRBV5-1 with TRBJ1-5; tentatively, D is TRBD1 (5 bases). V was shortened by 0 bases and J by 3 bases, with 10 bases between the two germline ends. CDR1 and CDR2 (germline): SGHRS, YFSETQ. This CDR3 contains 15 residues.

The chain uses TRBV4-3 and TRBJ2-1; 8 bases are shared with TRBD2. Germline assignment: CDR1 LGHNA and CDR2 YSLEER. The CDR3 sequence is 22 residues long. V trimming: 1 base; J trimming: 2 bases; junction bases outside the gene matches: 22. The CDR3 region has the DNA TGCGCCAGCAGCCAAGTGGGGGGGCCACACAATCATAGCGGGACCCCCTACAATGAGCAGTTCTTC. Amino acids: CASSQVGGPHNHSGTPYNEQFF.

This chain joins TRBV6-5 and TRBJ1-2; D might be TRBD1 (6 bases). The V gene lost 4 bases and the J gene lost 5 bases, with 17 bases spanning the gap. The CDR3 is 15 residues long. Germline CDR1 and CDR2: MNHEY and SVGAGI. CDR3 sequence reads: CASSFQGSPPYGYTF. DNA for the CDR3: TGTGCCAGCAGTTTTCAGGGGAGCCCGCCGTATGGCTACACCTTC.

The V and J genes are TRBV19 and TRBJ2-1; TRBD1 matches 7 bases. Per germline, CDR1 LNHDA and CDR2 SQIVND (reference sequence). Trimming cost V 4 bases and J 2 bases; bases outside gene matches: 5. CDR3 length equals 15 residues. Written as DNA, the CDR3 is TGTGCCAGTAGTACCCAGGGGGAAGCCTACAATGAGCAGTTCTTC. As protein: CASSTQGEAYNEQFF.

This clone was recorded a few times. The chain joins TRBV5-1 to TRBJ2-4, with a weak D call TRBD2 (6 bases). The CDR3 runs to 17 residues. V was cut by 4 bases and J by 3 bases, with 20 bases left in between. Germline CDR1 and CDR2: SGHRS and YFSETQ. As DNA, the CDR3 is TGCGCCAGCAGCCGAACAAGCGTGAGAGCGGGCAAAAACATTCAGTACTTC. Its protein product is CASSRTSVRAGKNIQYF.

V is TRBV18 and J is TRBJ1-1; unclear D gene. The CDR3 has 13 residues. From germline, CDR1 is KGHSH and CDR2 LQKENI. The V and J ends lost 2 bases and 2 bases respectively, with 6 bases between them. CDR3 amino acids: CASSPIPNTEAFF. The CDR3 bases are TGTGCCAGCTCACCAATCCCAAACACTGAAGCTTTCTTT.

The chain employs TRBV28 and TRBJ2-2; 10 nucleotides line up with TRBD1. V lost 3 bases and J lost 3; bases outside the gene matches: 7. CDR3 length: 17 residues. Germline CDR1 and CDR2: MDHEN and SYDVKM. CDR3 in amino acids: CASSFGTGAKDTGELFF. In nucleotides, the CDR3 is TGTGCCAGCAGTTTCGGGACAGGGGCGAAAGACACCGGGGAGCTGTTTTTT.

The genes are TRBV30 and TRBJ1-1; D remains ambiguous. The CDR3 runs 14 residues. Per germline, CDR1 GTSNPN and CDR2 SVGIG (reference sequence). V was cut by 0 bases and J by 3 bases, with 11 bases left in between. CDR3 in amino acids: CAWSVWTMDTEAFF. The CDR3 DNA reads as TGTGCCTGGAGTGTATGGACCATGGACACTGAAGCTTTCTTT. The full variable domain, its missing parts supplied by reference TRBV30 and TRBJ1-1, is SQTIHQWPATLVQPVGSPLSLECTVEGTSNPNLYWYRQAAGRGLQLLFYSVGIGQISSEVPQNLSASRPQDRQFILSSKKLLLSDSGFYLCAWSVWTMDTEAFFGQGTRLTVV.

Only a few counts were recorded for this clone. The chain is built from TRBV14 and TRBJ1-1; D uncertain. Trimming pared 8 bases from V and 5 bases from J, leaving 21 bases between. The CDR3 is 15 amino acids. Germline V CDR1 and CDR2: SGHDN, FVKESK. Here the CDR3 DNA reads TGTGCCAGCCAATTGAGGACCGGAGCCGGTACTGAAGCTTTCTTT. Its translation is CASQLRTGAGTEAFF. Full variable domain (rest looked up from reference TRBV14 and TRBJ1-1): EAGVTQFPSHSVIEKGQTVTLRCDPISGHDNLYWYRRVMGKEIKFLLHFVKESKQDESGMPNNRFLAERTGGTYSTLKVQPAELEDSGVYFCASQLRTGAGTEAFFGQGTRLTVV.

The CDR3 here is CASSQGHGAGNTIYF. The CDR3 DNA is TGTGCCAGCAGCCAAGGACACGGGGCCGGAAACACCATATATTTT. V is TRBV4-2 and J is TRBJ1-3; the D gene is possibly TRBD1 (5 bases). V lost 1 base to trimming and J lost 4 bases, with 11 bases between them. The CDR3 runs 15 residues. Germline V gene lookup returns CDR1 LGHNA and CDR2 YNFKEQ.

J is TRBJ2-3 and V is TRBV4-2, with TRBD2 as a possible D gene (7 bases). The CDR3 is made up of 16 amino acids. In germline, CDR1 is LGHNA, CDR2 YNFKEQ. Trimming left V 2 bases short and J 0 bases short, with 12 bases between. CDR3 amino acids: CASSQIGGVSTDTQYF. The DNA of the CDR3 is TGTGCCAGCAGCCAAATAGGGGGGGTCAGCACAGATACGCAGTATTTT.

This chain uses TRBV6-5 with TRBJ2-3; 14 bases agree with TRBD2. The V gene end was trimmed by 8 bases and the J gene end by 3 bases; junction bases not matched to a gene: 1. The CDR3 has 14 amino acids. Germline CDR1 is MNHEY and CDR2 is SVGAGI. Here the CDR3 reads CASGLAGGTDTQYF. In DNA, the CDR3 is TGTGCCAGCGGACTAGCGGGAGGAACAGATACGCAGTATTTT.

This chain links TRBV28 with TRBJ1-2; the D gene is possibly TRBD1 (5 bases). V was clipped by 2 bases and J by 6 bases, with 16 bases between them. The germline V gene encodes CDR1 MDHEN and CDR2 SYDVKM. The CDR3 has 15 residues. The CDR3 region has the DNA TGTGCCAGCAGTTTAGACCGACGGGGGTACGATGGCTACACCTTC. Translated, it gives CASSLDRRGYDGYTF.

This chain joins TRBV6-5 and TRBJ1-2; 11 nucleotides agree with TRBD1. The V segment lost 6 bases and the J segment 6 bases; nucleotides outside the gene matches: 6. From germline, CDR1 is MNHEY and CDR2 SVGAGI. There are 14 residues in the CDR3. In DNA, the CDR3 is TGTGCCAGCAGCCCGGGACAGGGGGTGAATGGCTACACCTTC. As protein: CASSPGQGVNGYTF.

This clone showed up just a few times. The chain uses TRBV7-9 and TRBJ2-5; 12 bases align to TRBD2. CDR1 is SEHNR, CDR2 FQNEAQ, per germline (reference sequence). The CDR3 has 17 residues. The trim removed 6 bases at V and 3 bases at J, leaving 11 bases unmatched. The CDR3 sequence is CASSTSGRYTDKETQYF. CDR3 DNA sequence: TGTGCCAGCAGTACTAGCGGGAGGTACACGGATAAAGAGACCCAGTACTTC.

The table lists this clone with a count of one. One junction end does not reproduce the germline sequence, and a read error may be involved. This sample includes further DNA sequences coding for the same CDR3. The chain joins TRBV6-6 to TRBJ2-7, with TRBD2 matching over 10 bases. In germline, CDR1 is MNHNY, CDR2 SVGAGI (reference sequence). There are 14 residues in the CDR3. The CDR3 is CASSYQGASGSMDF. The DNA for the CDR3 is TGTGCCAGCAGTTATCAGGGGGCTAGCGGGAGTATGGACTTC.

V usage is TRBV9 and J usage is TRBJ1-5; D remains ambiguous. The CDR3 sequence is 13 residues long. Germline CDR1 SGDLS, CDR2 YYNGEE. The germline V and J ends were trimmed by 4 bases and 0 bases, with 5 bases remaining between them. Written as DNA, the CDR3 is TGTGCCAGCAGCACCTATAGCAATCAGCCCCAGCATTTT. Amino acid sequence: CASSTYSNQPQHF.

The chain is built from TRBV5-1 and TRBJ2-7, with D tentatively TRBD1 or TRBD2 (5 bases each). Germline values: CDR1 SGHRS, CDR2 YFSETQ. Trimming cost V 4 bases and J 5 bases, with 13 bases left between them. The CDR3 has 13 amino acids. DNA of the CDR3: TGCGCCAGCAGCCCTATGCTGGGGGACGAGCAGTACTTC. This sequence encodes CASSPMLGDEQYF.

The genes are TRBV28 and TRBJ2-2; D is possibly TRBD2 (7 bases). This CDR3 has 15 amino acids. V was trimmed by 7 bases and J by 0 bases, leaving 12 bases between them. The V gene's germline CDR1 is MDHEN and CDR2 SYDVKM. CDR3 DNA sequence: TGTGCCAGCAAGGGGGGGGCAGCGAACACCGGGGAGCTGTTTTTT. Protein: CASKGGAANTGELFF.

There are a few counts of this clone. This chain uses TRBV5-4 with TRBJ2-5; possible D gene TRBD1, 5 bases. Germline V lookup: CDR1 SGHNT, CDR2 YYREEE (reference sequence). V gave up 0 bases and J gave up 5 bases, with 11 bases separating them. The CDR3 has 14 residues. The DNA for the CDR3 is TGTGCCAGCAGCTTGGTACAGGACCGGGAGACCCAGTACTTC. The encoded protein is CASSLVQDRETQYF. Supplemented by reference TRBV5-4 and TRBJ2-5, the full variable domain reads ETGVTQSPTHLIKTRGQQVTLRCSSQSGHNTVSWYQQALGQGPQFIFQYYREEENGRGNFPPRFSGLQFPNYSSELNVNALELDDSALYLCASSLVQDRETQYFGPGTRLLVL.

V gene TRBV10-2 combines with J gene TRBJ2-3; tentatively, D is TRBD2 (6 bases). The germline V gene has CDR1 WSHSY and CDR2 SAAADI. V shed 7 bases and J shed 5 bases, with 10 bases lying between them. The CDR3 totals 12 residues. CDR3 coding DNA: TGCGCCAGCAAACATAGCGGAGATACGCAGTATTTT. This gives the protein CASKHSGDTQYF.

The genes are TRBV2 and TRBJ1-2, with D uncertain. Per germline, CDR1 SNHLY and CDR2 FYNNEI. The CDR3 has 13 residues. V lost 7 bases to trimming and J lost 3 bases, with 12 bases between them. CDR3 loop: CASKYPGDYGYTF. CDR3 DNA: TGTGCCAGCAAGTATCCGGGAGACTATGGCTACACCTTC.

The chain employs TRBV6-1 and TRBJ2-2; TRBD2 matches at 14 bases. This CDR3 spans 15 amino acids. After removal of 7 bases from V and 7 bases from J, the junction contained 5 bases not matched to a gene. The germline gives CDR1 MNHNS, CDR2 SASEGT. CDR3 amino acids: CASMGLAGVIGELFF. The CDR3 bases are TGTGCCAGCATGGGACTAGCGGGAGTGATCGGGGAGCTGTTTTTT.